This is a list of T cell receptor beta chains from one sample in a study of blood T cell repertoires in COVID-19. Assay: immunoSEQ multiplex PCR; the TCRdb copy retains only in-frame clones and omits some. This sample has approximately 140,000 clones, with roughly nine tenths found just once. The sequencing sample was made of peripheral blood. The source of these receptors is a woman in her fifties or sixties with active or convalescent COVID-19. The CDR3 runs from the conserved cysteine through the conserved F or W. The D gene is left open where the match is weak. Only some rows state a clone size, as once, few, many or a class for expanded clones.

CASSSGGELFF,TGTGCCAGCAGTTCCGGCGGGGAGCTGTTTTTT,TRBV12-3/TRBV12-4,NA,NA,TRBJ2-2
CASNDGTGRETQYF,TGTGCCAGTAACGATGGGACAGGCAGGGAGACCCAGTACTTC,TRBV19,NA,TRBD1,TRBJ2-5
CASRTQGVEQFF,TGTGCCAGCAGAACTCAGGGGGTTGAGCAGTTCTTC,TRBV7-2,NA,TRBD1,TRBJ2-1
CASSVGGQGSYEQYF,TGTGCCAGCAGCGTCGGGGGACAGGGCAGCTACGAGCAGTACTTC,TRBV9,NA,TRBD1,TRBJ2-7
CASVSRGGADTQYF,TGTGCCAGCGTCTCGCGGGGGGGTGCAGATACGCAGTATTTT,TRBV25-1,NA,TRBD2,TRBJ2-3
CASSVGQVNGYTF,TGTGCCAGTAGTGTGGGACAGGTGAATGGCTACACCTTC,TRBV19,NA,TRBD1,TRBJ1-2
CASCGQATGTQYF,TGCGCCAGCTGTGGACAGGCGACTGGTACGCAGTATTTT,TRBV10-2,NA,TRBD1,TRBJ2-3
CASSREGWGGEKLFF,TGTGCCAGCTCCAGGGAGGGCTGGGGCGGCGAAAAACTGTTTTTT,TRBV18,NA,NA,TRBJ1-4
CASSLDLGGGAIEQFF,TGTGCCAGCAGCTTAGATTTAGGCGGGGGGGCGATTGAGCAGTTCTTC,TRBV11-2,once,TRBD2,TRBJ2-1
CASSLGQDYSYNEQFF,TGTGCCAGCAGCTTAGGCCAAGACTACTCCTACAATGAGCAGTTCTTC,TRBV13,NA,NA,TRBJ2-1
CASSRGLAGTQETQYF,TGTGCCAGCAGCCGAGGTCTAGCGGGGACTCAAGAGACCCAGTACTTC,TRBV5-8,NA,TRBD2,TRBJ2-5
CASSIGQRTNSPLHF,TGTGCCAGTAGTATCGGACAGAGAACTAATTCACCCCTCCACTTT,TRBV19,few,NA,TRBJ1-6
CASSPEIGQPYNEQFF,TGTGCCAGCTCACCAGAAATCGGACAGCCCTACAATGAGCAGTTCTTC,TRBV18,NA,NA,TRBJ2-1
CASNGQRLNEKLFF,TGTGCCAGCAACGGACAGCGTCTTAATGAAAAACTGTTTTTT,TRBV2,NA,NA,TRBJ1-4
CASRTTPANEQFF,TGTGCCAGCAGAACAACCCCCGCCAATGAGCAGTTCTTC,TRBV7-2,NA,NA,TRBJ2-1
CASEADRVRTEAFF,TGTGCCAGCGAGGCGGACAGGGTTCGAACTGAAGCTTTCTTT,TRBV7-9,NA,TRBD1,TRBJ1-1
CASMAPGQGATEAFF,TGTGCCAGCATGGCCCCGGGACAGGGGGCCACTGAAGCTTTCTTT,TRBV7-6,NA,TRBD1,TRBJ1-1
CASSSAGTGKDTEAFF,TGTGCCAGCAGTTCAGCCGGGACAGGGAAAGACACTGAAGCTTTCTTT,TRBV27,NA,TRBD1,TRBJ1-1
CASSQGDTRNTIYF,TGCGCCAGCAGCCAAGGGGACACACGAAACACCATATATTTT,TRBV4-3,NA,NA,TRBJ1-3
CASSQTPPFSRGNNEQFF,TGCGCCAGCAGCCAAACTCCCCCTTTTTCGCGGGGAAACAATGAGCAGTTCTTC,TRBV4-3,NA,NA,TRBJ2-1
CASSIGDTVSGELFF,TGTGCCAGTAGTATTGGGGACACGGTGTCCGGGGAGCTGTTTTTT,TRBV19,NA,NA,TRBJ2-2
CASSYAQGTSPLHF,TGTGCCAGCAGTTACGCCCAGGGGACTTCACCCCTCCACTTT,TRBV6-2/TRBV6-3,NA,NA,TRBJ1-6
CAWTSGGAFNEQFF,TGTGCCTGGACTAGCGGGGGGGCCTTCAATGAGCAGTTCTTC,TRBV30,NA,TRBD2,TRBJ2-1
CASSYSSRGEDGYTF,TGTGCCAGCAGTTACTCGTCCCGGGGAGAGGATGGCTACACCTTC,TRBV6-6,NA,NA,TRBJ1-2
CASSSVTGELFF,TGTGCCAGCAGCTCGGTTACCGGGGAGCTGTTTTTT,TRBV5-6,NA,NA,TRBJ2-2
CASSIRTGQETQYF,TGCGCCAGCAGCATCCGGACAGGTCAAGAGACCCAGTACTTC,TRBV5-1,NA,TRBD1,TRBJ2-5
CASTHEVQGDQGAQPQHF,TGTGCCAGCACCCATGAGGTACAGGGGGATCAGGGTGCTCAGCCCCAGCATTTT,TRBV21-1,NA,NA,TRBJ1-5
CASSRGQTVANYGYTF,TGCGCCAGCAGCCGGGGACAGACAGTAGCTAACTATGGCTACACCTTC,TRBV5-1,few,TRBD1,TRBJ1-2
CASSLGLLAGDYNEQFF,TGTGCCAGCAGCTTGGGACTTCTAGCGGGCGACTACAATGAGCAGTTCTTC,TRBV5-6,NA,TRBD2,TRBJ2-1
CASSSLVYEQYF,TGTGCCAGCAGCTCCCTAGTCTACGAGCAGTACTTC,TRBV7-2,NA,NA,TRBJ2-7
CASSGRGSGGPASLTDTQYF,TGTGCCAGTAGTGGGCGGGGGAGCGGGGGGCCAGCGTCCCTCACAGATACGCAGTATTTT,TRBV19,NA,TRBD2,TRBJ2-3
CATKFQGSDEQYF,TGTGCCACCAAATTCCAGGGCTCAGACGAGCAGTACTTC,TRBV10-3,NA,NA,TRBJ2-7
CASSLVQRGSGNTIYF,TGTGCCAGCAGCTTAGTTCAACGGGGCTCTGGAAACACCATATATTTT,TRBV11-2,once,NA,TRBJ1-3
CASSVVGTSNEQFF,TGTGCCAGCAGCGTAGTTGGGACTAGCAATGAGCAGTTCTTC,TRBV9,few,TRBD2,TRBJ2-1
CASGDAGAIAKNIQYF,TGTGCTAGTGGCGATGCGGGCGCGATAGCCAAAAACATTCAGTACTTC,TRBV12-5,NA,NA,TRBJ2-4
CASSQEPGYYGYTF,TGTGCCAGCAGCCAAGAGCCAGGGTATTATGGCTACACCTTC,TRBV3-1/TRBV3-2,NA,NA,TRBJ1-2
CASSPPHLTGQAQMALHF,TGTGCCAGCAGCCCCCCCCACCTCACGGGACAGGCCCAAATGGCCCTCCACTTT,TRBV28,NA,TRBD1,TRBJ1-6
CASSEATASSGNTIYF,TGTGCCAGCAGTGAAGCAACAGCAAGCTCTGGAAACACCATATATTTT,TRBV2,NA,NA,TRBJ1-3
CAGASGGHYYEQYF,TGTGCCGGCGCTAGCGGGGGACACTACTACGAGCAGTACTTC,TRBV30,once,TRBD2,TRBJ2-7
CASRTGFSGNTIYF,TGTGCCAGCAGGACAGGGTTCTCTGGAAACACCATATATTTT,TRBV6-5,NA,TRBD1,TRBJ1-3
CASSGGQLVETQYF,TGTGCCAGCAGCGGGGGACAGCTGGTGGAGACCCAGTACTTC,TRBV9,NA,TRBD1,TRBJ2-5
CSVVRVEDTEAFF,TGCAGCGTTGTCAGGGTTGAAGACACTGAAGCTTTCTTT,TRBV29-1,once,NA,TRBJ1-1
CASSFYSTQETQYF,TGTGCCAGCAGCTTCTACTCGACTCAAGAGACCCAGTACTTC,TRBV5-4,NA,NA,TRBJ2-5
CASSRGTSGGGTDTQYF,TGTGCCAGCAGCCGGGGGACTAGCGGGGGCGGCACAGATACGCAGTATTTT,TRBV5-4,many,TRBD2,TRBJ2-3
CASSPGDTASAGELFF,TGTGCCAGTAGCCCGGGGGATACCGCCTCGGCCGGGGAGCTGTTTTTT,TRBV19,NA,NA,TRBJ2-2
CASSFKANPMSAEAFF,TGTGCCAGCAGCTTCAAGGCAAATCCTATGAGCGCTGAAGCTTTCTTT,TRBV5-6,NA,NA,TRBJ1-1
CASSLRERGLKYGYTF,TGTGCCAGCAGCTTGCGTGAGCGAGGGTTGAAGTATGGCTACACCTTC,TRBV5-6,NA,NA,TRBJ1-2
CASSSQGASGIDGYTF,TGCGCCAGCAGCTCACAGGGGGCGTCGGGTATAGATGGCTACACCTTC,TRBV5-1,few,TRBD1,TRBJ1-2
CASSQGGTGAEISTDTQYF,TGCGCCAGCAGCCAGGGCGGGACAGGGGCTGAGATTAGCACAGATACGCAGTATTTT,TRBV4-3,NA,TRBD1,TRBJ2-3
CASSVAPTSGGGLAKNIQYF,TGTGCCAGCAGCGTAGCTCCGACTAGCGGAGGGGGCCTAGCCAAAAACATTCAGTACTTC,TRBV9,NA,TRBD2,TRBJ2-4
CATYPQGAREKLFF,TGTGCCACCTATCCACAGGGGGCGCGTGAAAAACTGTTTTTT,TRBV6-1,NA,TRBD1,TRBJ1-4
CASSMIGTGTFGNQPQHF,TGTGCCAGTAGTATGATCGGGACAGGGACTTTTGGCAATCAGCCCCAGCATTTT,TRBV19,NA,TRBD1,TRBJ1-5
CASSYSLVNDNEQFF,TGTGCCAGCAGTTACAGCCTAGTGAACGACAATGAGCAGTTCTTC,TRBV6-2/TRBV6-3,NA,NA,TRBJ2-1
CASSQGPVWDTQYF,TGCGCCAGCAGCCAAGGGCCAGTATGGGATACGCAGTATTTT,TRBV4-1,NA,NA,TRBJ2-3
CASSLRRAGKNIQYF,TGTGCCAGCAGCCTTCGGAGGGCAGGCAAAAACATTCAGTACTTC,TRBV7-8,NA,NA,TRBJ2-4
CASSELGTGVQPQHF,TGTGCCAGCAGTGAACTCGGGACAGGGGTTCAGCCCCAGCATTTT,TRBV6-1,NA,TRBD1,TRBJ1-5
CASSSSTGPAGNTIYF,TGCGCCAGCAGCTCCAGTACAGGGCCCGCTGGAAACACCATATATTTT,TRBV5-1,NA,NA,TRBJ1-3
CASSPQEGSYGYTF,TGTGCCAGCAGCCCGCAGGAAGGGAGCTATGGCTACACCTTC,TRBV7-2,NA,NA,TRBJ1-2
CAWSPGTGWGNPQFF,TGTGCCTGGAGCCCCGGGACAGGCTGGGGGAATCCTCAGTTCTTC,TRBV30,NA,TRBD1,TRBJ2-1